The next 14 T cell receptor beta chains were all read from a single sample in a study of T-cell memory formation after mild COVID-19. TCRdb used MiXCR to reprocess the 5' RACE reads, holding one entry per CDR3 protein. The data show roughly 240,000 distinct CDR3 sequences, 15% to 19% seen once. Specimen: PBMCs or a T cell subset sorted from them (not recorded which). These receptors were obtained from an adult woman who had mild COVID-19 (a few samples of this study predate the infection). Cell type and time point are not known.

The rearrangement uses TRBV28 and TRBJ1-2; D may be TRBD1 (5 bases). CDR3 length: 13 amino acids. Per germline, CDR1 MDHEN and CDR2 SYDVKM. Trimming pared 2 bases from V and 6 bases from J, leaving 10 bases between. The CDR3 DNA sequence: TGTGCCAGCAGTTTAGTCCAGGGCAATGGCTACACCTTC. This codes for CASSLVQGNGYTF.

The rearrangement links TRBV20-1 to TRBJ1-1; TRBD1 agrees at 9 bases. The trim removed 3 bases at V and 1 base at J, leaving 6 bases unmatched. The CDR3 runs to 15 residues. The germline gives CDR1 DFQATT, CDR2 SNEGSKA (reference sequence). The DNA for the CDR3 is TGCAGTGCTAGGGCGACAGGGGGAAAGAACACTGAAGCTTTCTTT. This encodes CSARATGGKNTEAFF.

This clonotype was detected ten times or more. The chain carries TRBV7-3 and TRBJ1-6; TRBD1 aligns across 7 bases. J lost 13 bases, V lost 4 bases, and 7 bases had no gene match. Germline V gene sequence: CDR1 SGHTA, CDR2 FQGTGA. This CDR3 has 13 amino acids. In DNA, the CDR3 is TGTGCCAGCAGCTCACGACAGGGTCGTCCCCTCCACTTT. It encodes CASSSRQGRPLHF. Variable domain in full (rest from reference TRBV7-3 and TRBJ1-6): GAGVSQTPSNKVTEKGKYVELRCDPISGHTALYWYRQSLGQGPEFLIYFQGTGAADDSGLPNDRFFAVRPEGSVSTLKIQRTERGDSAVYLCASSSRQGRPLHFGNGTRLTVT.

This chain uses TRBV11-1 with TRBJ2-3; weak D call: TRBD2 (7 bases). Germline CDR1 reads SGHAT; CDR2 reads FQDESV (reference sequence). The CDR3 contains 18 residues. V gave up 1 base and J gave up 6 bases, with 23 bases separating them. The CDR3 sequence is CASSLVWGGPATRDTQYF. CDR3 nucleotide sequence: TGTGCCAGCAGCTTAGTCTGGGGGGGGCCGGCGACGCGGGATACGCAGTATTTT.

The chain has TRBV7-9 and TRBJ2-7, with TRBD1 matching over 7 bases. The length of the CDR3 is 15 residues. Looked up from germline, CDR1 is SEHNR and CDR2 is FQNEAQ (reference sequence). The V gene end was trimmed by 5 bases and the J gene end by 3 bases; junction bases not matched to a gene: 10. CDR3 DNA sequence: TGTGCCAGCAGCCTCCAGGACAGGCTAAACTACGAGCAGTACTTC. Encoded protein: CASSLQDRLNYEQYF.

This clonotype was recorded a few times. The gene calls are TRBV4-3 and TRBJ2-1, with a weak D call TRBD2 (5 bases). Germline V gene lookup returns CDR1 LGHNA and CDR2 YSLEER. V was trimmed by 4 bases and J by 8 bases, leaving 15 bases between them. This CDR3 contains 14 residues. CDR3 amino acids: CASSLREAADEQFF. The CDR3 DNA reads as TGCGCCAGCAGCCTGCGCGAAGCGGCTGATGAGCAGTTCTTC.

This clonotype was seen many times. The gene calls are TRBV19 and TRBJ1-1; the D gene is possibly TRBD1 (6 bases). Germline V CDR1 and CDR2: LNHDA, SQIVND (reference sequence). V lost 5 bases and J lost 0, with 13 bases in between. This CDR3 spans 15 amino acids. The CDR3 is CASSPPGHMNTEAFF. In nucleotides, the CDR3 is TGTGCCAGTAGTCCGCCGGGACATATGAACACTGAAGCTTTCTTT. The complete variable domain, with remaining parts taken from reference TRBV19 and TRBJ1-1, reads DGGITQSPKYLFRKEGQNVTLSCEQNLNHDAMYWYRQDPGQGLRLIYYSQIVNDFQKGDIAEGYSVSREKKESFPLTVTSAQKNPTAFYLCASSPPGHMNTEAFFGQGTRLTVV.

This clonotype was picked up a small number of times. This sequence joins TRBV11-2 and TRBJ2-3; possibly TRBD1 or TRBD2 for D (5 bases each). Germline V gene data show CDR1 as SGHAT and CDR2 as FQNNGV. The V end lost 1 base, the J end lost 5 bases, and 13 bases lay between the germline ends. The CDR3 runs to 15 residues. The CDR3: CASSLVGGVEDTQYF. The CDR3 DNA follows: TGTGCCAGCAGCTTAGTTGGGGGAGTGGAAGATACGCAGTATTTT.

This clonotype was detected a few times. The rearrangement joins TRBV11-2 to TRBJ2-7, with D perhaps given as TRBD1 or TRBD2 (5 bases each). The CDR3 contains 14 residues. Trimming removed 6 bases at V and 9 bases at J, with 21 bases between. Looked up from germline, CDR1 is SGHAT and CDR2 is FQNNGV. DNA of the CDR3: TGTGCCAGCAGTTCACGACAGCCATCTGAGGGGCAGTACTTC. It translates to CASSSRQPSEGQYF.

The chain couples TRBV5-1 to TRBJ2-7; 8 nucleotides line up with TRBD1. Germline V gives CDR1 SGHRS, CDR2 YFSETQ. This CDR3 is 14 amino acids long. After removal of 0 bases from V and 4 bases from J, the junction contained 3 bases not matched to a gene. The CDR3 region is CASSLEGQEYEQYF. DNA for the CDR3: TGCGCCAGCAGCTTGGAGGGACAGGAGTACGAGCAGTACTTC.

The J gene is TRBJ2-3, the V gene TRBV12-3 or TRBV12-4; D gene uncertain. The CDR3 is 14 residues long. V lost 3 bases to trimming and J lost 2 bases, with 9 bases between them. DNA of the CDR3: TGTGCCAGCAGTTTGGGTCTACACACAGATACGCAGTATTTT. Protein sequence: CASSLGLHTDTQYF.

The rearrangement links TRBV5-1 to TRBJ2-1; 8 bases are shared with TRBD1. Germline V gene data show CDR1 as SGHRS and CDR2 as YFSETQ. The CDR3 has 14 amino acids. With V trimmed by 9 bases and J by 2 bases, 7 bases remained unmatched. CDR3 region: CATSQGDTYNEQFF. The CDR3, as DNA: TGCGCCACCTCACAGGGGGACACCTACAATGAGCAGTTCTTC.

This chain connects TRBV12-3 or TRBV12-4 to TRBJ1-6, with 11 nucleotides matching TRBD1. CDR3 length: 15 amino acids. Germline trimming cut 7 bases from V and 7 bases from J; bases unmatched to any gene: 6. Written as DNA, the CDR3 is TGTGCCAGCACTTTTGGGACAGGGGGAAATTCACCCCTCCACTTT. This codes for CASTFGTGGNSPLHF.

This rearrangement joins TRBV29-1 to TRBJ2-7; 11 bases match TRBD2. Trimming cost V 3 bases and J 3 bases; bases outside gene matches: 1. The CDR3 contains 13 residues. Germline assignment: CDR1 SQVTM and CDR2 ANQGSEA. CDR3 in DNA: TGCAGCGTTGAGCTAGCGGGAGGCTACGAGCAGTACTTC. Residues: CSVELAGGYEQYF.